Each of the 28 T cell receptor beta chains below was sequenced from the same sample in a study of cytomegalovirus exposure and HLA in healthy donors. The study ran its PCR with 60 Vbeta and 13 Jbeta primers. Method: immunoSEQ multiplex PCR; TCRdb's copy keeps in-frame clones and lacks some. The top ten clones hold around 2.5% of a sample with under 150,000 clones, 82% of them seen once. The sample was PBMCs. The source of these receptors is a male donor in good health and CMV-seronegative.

CDR3 amino acids: CATTDRAYEQYF. The DNA for the CDR3 is TGTGCCACCACTGACAGGGCCTACGAGCAGTACTTC. V usage is TRBV28 and J usage is TRBJ2-7, with TRBD1 identical over 7 bases. The J segment lost 2 bases and the V segment lost 10 bases, leaving 5 bases of the junction unmatched. Looked up from germline, CDR1 is MDHEN and CDR2 is SYDVKM. CDR3 size: 12 residues.

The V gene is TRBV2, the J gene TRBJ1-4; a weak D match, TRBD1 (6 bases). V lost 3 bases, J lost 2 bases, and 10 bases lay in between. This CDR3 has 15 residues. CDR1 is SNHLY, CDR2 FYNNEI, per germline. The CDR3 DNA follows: TGTGCCAGCAGTGACGGGGGGGGCACTAATGAAAAACTGTTTTTT. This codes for CASSDGGGTNEKLFF.

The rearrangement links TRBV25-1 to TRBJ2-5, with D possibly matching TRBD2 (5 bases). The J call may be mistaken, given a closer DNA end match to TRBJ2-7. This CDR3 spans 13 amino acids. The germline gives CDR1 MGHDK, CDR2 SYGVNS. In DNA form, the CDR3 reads TGTGCCAGCAGAGCCGGGAATAACTACGAGCAGTACTTC. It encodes CASRAGNNYEQYF.

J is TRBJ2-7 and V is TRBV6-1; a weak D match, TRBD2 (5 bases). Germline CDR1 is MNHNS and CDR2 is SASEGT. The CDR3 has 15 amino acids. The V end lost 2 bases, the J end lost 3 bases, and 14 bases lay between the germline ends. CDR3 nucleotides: TGTGCCAGCAGTGAACCGATGGACTGGCTCTACGAGCAGTACTTC. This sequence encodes CASSEPMDWLYEQYF.

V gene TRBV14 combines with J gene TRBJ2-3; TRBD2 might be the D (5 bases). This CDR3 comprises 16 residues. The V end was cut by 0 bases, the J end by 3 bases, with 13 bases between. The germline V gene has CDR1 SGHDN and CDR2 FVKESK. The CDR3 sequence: CASSQDHGKGTDTQYF. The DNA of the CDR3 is TGTGCCAGCAGCCAAGATCACGGGAAAGGGACAGATACGCAGTATTTT. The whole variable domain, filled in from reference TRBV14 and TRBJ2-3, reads EAGVTQFPSHSVIEKGQTVTLRCDPISGHDNLYWYRRVMGKEIKFLLHFVKESKQDESGMPNNRFLAERTGGTYSTLKVQPAELEDSGVYFCASSQDHGKGTDTQYFGPGTRLTVL.

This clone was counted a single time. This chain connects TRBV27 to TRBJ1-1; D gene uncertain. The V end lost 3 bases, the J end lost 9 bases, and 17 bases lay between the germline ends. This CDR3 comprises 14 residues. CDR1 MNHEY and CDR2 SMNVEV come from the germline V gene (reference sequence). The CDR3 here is CASSFYGRSMKAFF. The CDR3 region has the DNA TGTGCCAGCAGTTTTTACGGCAGGTCCATGAAAGCTTTCTTT.

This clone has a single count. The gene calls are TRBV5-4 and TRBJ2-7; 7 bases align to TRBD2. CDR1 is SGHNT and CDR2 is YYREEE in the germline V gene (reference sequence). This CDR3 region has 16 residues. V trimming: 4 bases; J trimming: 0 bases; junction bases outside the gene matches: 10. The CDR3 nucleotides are TGTGCCAGCAGCCGGGGAGCGGGAACAAGCTCCTACGAGCAGTACTTC. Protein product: CASSRGAGTSSYEQYF.

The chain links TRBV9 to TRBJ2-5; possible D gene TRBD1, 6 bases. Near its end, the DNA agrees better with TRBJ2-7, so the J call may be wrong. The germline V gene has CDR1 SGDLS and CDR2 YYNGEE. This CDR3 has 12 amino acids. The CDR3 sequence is CASSGVGGEQYF. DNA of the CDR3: TGTGCCAGCAGCGGAGTAGGGGGCGAGCAGTACTTC.

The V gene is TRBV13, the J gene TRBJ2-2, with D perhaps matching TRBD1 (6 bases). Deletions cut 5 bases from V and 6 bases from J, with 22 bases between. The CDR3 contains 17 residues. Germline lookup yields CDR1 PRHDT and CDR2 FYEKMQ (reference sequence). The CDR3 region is CASSQILLRGPSGELFF. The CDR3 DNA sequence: TGTGCCAGCAGCCAAATACTGCTCAGGGGTCCCTCCGGGGAGCTGTTTTTT.

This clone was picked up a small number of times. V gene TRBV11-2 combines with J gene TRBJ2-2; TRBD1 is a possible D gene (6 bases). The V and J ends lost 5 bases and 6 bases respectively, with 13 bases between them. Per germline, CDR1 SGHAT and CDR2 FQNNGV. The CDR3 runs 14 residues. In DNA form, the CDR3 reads TGTGCCAGCAGCCCCGACAGGATCGCCGGGGAGCTGTTTTTT. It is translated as CASSPDRIAGELFF.

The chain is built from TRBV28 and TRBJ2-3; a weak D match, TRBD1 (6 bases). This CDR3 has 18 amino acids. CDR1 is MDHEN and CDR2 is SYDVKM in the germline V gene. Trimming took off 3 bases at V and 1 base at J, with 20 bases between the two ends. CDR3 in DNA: TGTGCCAGCAGTTTCGTCATACAGGGAGAAATCGGCACAGATACGCAGTATTTT. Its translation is CASSFVIQGEIGTDTQYF.

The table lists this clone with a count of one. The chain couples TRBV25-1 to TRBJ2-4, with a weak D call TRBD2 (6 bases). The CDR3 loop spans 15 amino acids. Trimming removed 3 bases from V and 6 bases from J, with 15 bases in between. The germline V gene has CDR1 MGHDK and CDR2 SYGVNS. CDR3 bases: TGTGCCAGCAGTGAGGGACTCAGGAACACAAACATTCAGTACTTC. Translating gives CASSEGLRNTNIQYF.

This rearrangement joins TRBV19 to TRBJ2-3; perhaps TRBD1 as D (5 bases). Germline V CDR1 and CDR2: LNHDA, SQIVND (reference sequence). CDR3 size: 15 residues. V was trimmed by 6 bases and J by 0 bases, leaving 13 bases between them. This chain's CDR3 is CASRRGSTSTDTQYF. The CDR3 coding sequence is TGTGCCAGTAGAAGGGGATCAACAAGCACAGATACGCAGTATTTT.

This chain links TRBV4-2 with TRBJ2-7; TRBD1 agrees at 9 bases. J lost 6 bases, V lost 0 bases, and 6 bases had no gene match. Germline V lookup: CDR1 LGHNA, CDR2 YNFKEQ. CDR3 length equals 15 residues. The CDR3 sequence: CASSQDLGQGGEQYF. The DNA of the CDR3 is TGTGCCAGCAGCCAAGATTTGGGACAGGGAGGCGAGCAGTACTTC.

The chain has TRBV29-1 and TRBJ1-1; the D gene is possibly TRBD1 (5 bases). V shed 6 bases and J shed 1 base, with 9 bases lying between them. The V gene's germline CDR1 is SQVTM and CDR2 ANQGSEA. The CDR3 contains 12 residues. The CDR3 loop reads CSVRGGNTEAFF. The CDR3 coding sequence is TGCAGCGTCCGCGGGGGGAACACTGAAGCTTTCTTT.

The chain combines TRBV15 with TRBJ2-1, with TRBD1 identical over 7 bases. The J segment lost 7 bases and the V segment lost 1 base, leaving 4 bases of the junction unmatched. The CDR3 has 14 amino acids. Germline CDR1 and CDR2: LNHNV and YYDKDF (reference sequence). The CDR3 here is CATSRVDRVNEQFF. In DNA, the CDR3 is TGTGCCACCAGCAGAGTTGACAGGGTGAATGAGCAGTTCTTC.

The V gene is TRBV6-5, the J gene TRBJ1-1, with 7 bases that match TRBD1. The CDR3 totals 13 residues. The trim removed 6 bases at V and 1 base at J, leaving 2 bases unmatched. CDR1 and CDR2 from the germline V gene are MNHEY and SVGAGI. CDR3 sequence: CASRRQGNTEAFF. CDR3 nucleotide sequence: TGTGCCAGCAGGCGACAGGGGAACACTGAAGCTTTCTTT.

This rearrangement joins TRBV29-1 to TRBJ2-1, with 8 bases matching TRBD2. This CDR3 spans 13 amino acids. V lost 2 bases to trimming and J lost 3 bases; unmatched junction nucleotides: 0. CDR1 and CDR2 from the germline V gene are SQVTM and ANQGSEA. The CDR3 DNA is TGCAGCGTTGAACTAGCGGGCTACAATGAGCAGTTCTTC. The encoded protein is CSVELAGYNEQFF.

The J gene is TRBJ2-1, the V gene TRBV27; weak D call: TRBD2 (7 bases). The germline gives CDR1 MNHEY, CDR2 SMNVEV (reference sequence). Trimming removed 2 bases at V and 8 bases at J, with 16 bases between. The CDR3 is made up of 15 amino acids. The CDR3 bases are TGTGCCAGCAGTTTAGGGGGCGGGAGCTTCGATGAGCAGTTCTTC. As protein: CASSLGGGSFDEQFF.

The DNA for the CDR3 is TGTGCCACCGCCTCTAGCGGGGGGGAGACCCAGTACTTC. The encoded protein is CATASSGGETQYF. The chain carries TRBV15 and TRBJ2-5, with TRBD2 matching 11 bases. CDR1 is LNHNV, CDR2 YYDKDF, per germline (reference sequence). V lost 8 bases to trimming and J lost 5 bases; unmatched junction nucleotides: 4. The CDR3 contains 13 residues.

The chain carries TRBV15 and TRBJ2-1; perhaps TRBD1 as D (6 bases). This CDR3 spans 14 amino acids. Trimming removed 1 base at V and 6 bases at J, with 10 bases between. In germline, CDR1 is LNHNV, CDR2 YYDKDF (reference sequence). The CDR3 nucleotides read TGTGCCACCAGCAGAGTAAACAGGGCCAATGAGCAGTTCTTC. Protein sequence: CATSRVNRANEQFF.

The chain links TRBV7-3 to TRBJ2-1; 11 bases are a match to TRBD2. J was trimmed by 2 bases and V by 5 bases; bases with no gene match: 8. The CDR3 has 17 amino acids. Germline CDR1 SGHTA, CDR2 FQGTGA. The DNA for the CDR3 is TGTGCCAGCAGCCCCGGACTAGCGGGTCCTACCTACAATGAGCAGTTCTTC. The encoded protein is CASSPGLAGPTYNEQFF. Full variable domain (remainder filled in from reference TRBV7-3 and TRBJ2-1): GAGVSQTPSNKVTEKGKYVELRCDPISGHTALYWYRQSLGQGPEFLIYFQGTGAADDSGLPNDRFFAVRPEGSVSTLKIQRTERGDSAVYLCASSPGLAGPTYNEQFFGPGTRLTVL.

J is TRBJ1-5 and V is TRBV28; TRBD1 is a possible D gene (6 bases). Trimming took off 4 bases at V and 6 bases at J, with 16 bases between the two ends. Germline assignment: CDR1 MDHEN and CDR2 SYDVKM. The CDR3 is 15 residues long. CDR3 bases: TGTGCCAGCAGTTCCCTCACAGGGTATCGTCAGCCCCAGCATTTT. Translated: CASSSLTGYRQPQHF.

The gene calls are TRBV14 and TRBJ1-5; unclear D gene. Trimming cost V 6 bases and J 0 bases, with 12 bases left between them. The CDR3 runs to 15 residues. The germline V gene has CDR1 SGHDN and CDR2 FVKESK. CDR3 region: CASSLRSFSNQPQHF. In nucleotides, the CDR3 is TGTGCCAGCAGTTTGCGATCTTTTAGCAATCAGCCCCAGCATTTT.

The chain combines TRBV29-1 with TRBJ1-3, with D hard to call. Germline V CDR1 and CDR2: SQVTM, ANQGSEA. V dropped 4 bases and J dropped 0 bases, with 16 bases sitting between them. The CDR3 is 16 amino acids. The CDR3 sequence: CSVVSGGFSSGNTIYF. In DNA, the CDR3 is TGCAGCGTTGTATCCGGCGGATTTAGCTCTGGAAACACCATATATTTT.

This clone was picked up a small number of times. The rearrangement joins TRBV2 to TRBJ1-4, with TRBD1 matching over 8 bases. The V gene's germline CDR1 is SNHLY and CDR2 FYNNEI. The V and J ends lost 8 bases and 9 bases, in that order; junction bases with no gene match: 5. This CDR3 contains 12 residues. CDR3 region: CASGGTGQKLFF. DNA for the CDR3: TGTGCCAGCGGGGGGACAGGTCAAAAACTGTTTTTT.

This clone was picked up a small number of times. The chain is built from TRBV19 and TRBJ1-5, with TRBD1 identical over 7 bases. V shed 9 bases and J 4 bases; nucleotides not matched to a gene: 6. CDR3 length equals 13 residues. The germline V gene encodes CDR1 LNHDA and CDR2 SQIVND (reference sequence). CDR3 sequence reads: CASSGTVNQPQHF. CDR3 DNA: TGTGCCAGCTCCGGGACAGTGAATCAGCCCCAGCATTTT.

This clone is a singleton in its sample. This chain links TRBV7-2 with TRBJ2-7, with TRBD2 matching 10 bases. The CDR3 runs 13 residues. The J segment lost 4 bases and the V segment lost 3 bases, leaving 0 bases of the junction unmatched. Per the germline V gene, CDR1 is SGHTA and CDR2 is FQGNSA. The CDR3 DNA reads TGTGCCAGCAGCTTGACTAGCGGGTACGAGCAGTACTTC. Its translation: CASSLTSGYEQYF.